This TCR beta chain was retrieved from a study of T cell repertoires in cytomegalovirus infection. Study context: Public TCR beta signature analysis indicated the presence of both CMV infection and matching HLA type. Study conclusions and caveats: Identification of carriers of CMV plus the relevant HLA was achieved through cumulative public TCR beta family frequency.

The table lists this clonotype with many counts. Its antigen is still unknown. MiXCR, applied by TCRdb to the reads, yields one record per CDR3 protein. The table records some 600,000 distinct CDR3 sequences, 20% to 25% of them present only once. The CDR3 length is 12 residues. The V gene's germline CDR1 is SGHTA and CDR2 FQGNSA. Trimming removed 2 bases from V and 4 bases from J, with 4 bases in between. The chain joins TRBV7-2 to TRBJ2-3; D not certain. Sequenced: CD8+ T cells from PBMCs. This receptor was identified in a human donor in good health (CMV status not recorded). Some clones in this sample may be carry-over from other donors' samples. Here the CDR3 DNA reads TGTGCCAGCAGCTTAATTCCAGATACGCAGTATTTT. Translated: CASSLIPDTQYF.